This TCR beta chain was documented in a study of sequential checkpoint blockade in melanoma. J gave up 0 bases and V 5 bases, and 7 bases lay outside the gene matches. The CDR3 runs to 15 residues. Germline V lookup: CDR1 SGHNT, CDR2 YENEEA. As to treatment: randomized to nivolumab then ipilimumab (arm A) or the reverse (arm B). Profiling relied on immunoSEQ multiplex PCR, and the TCRdb table lists in-frame clones only, not all of them. Seen here are approximately 28,000 clones, 83% observed once, and the top ten hold about a sixth. The chain links TRBV11-3 to TRBJ2-7, with TRBD1 identical over 7 bases. The sample here was CD8+ T cells sorted from blood (inferred from file names), taken from a patient given nivolumab and ipilimumab in sequence. This receptor was identified in a human donor with melanoma. CDR3 coding DNA: TGTGCCAGCAGCCAAGCTGGACAGGCCTCCTACGAGCAGTACTTC. As protein: CASSQAGQASYEQYF.